This T cell receptor beta chain was profiled in a study of control samples from healthy donors and cancer patients. Using immunoSEQ multiplex PCR, the repertoire was profiled, and TCRdb retains in-frame clones only, with some absent. The sample contains about 51,000 clones, 88% of which appear only once. This clone appeared a single time. The CDR3 contains 17 residues. V shed 0 bases and J shed 3 bases, with 15 bases lying between them. Germline-derived CDR1 and CDR2 are LNHNV and YYDKDF (reference sequence). The sample comprised PBMCs. The V and J genes are TRBV15 and TRBJ2-1, with a possible D match to TRBD2 (7 bases). The origin of this receptor is a man aged 50 to 60 with head and neck cancer. The CDR3 sequence is CATSRDRGGGNYNEQFF. In DNA, the CDR3 is TGTGCCACCAGCAGAGATCGGGGCGGGGGCAACTACAATGAGCAGTTCTTC.